The TCR beta chain under discussion was sequenced for a study of T cells in Graves' hyperthyroidism and ophthalmopathy. This CDR3 has 16 amino acids. CDR1 is SGDLS and CDR2 is YYNGEE in the germline V gene. V gave up 5 bases and J gave up 4 bases; unmatched junction bases: 11. This clonotype has only a few counts. Its antigen is unknown. The source material, RNA transcripts, was used to amplify TCR beta CDR3 regions. HTBI primers drove first-round RT-PCR of the TCR CDR3. MiXCR was run by TCRdb on the multiplex PCR reads, yielding one entry per CDR3 protein. Of fewer than 700,000 distinct CDR3 sequences listed, approximately 17% are singletons. General observations from the study: Blood also carried most thyroid clonotypes expanded above 0.001. Ophthalmopathy was distinguished from stable hyperthyroidism by 13 V-J signatures.

Isolation of PBMCs was performed on about 10 ml fresh peripheral blood. The chain carries TRBV9 and TRBJ1-2, with 10 nucleotides matching TRBD1. The clonotype originates from a woman under 30 with Graves' ophthalmopathy. The sequencing input was blood. CDR3 DNA: TGTGCCAGCAGTGACTACCGGGACAGGGGAACCTATGGCTACACCTTC. Its protein product is CASSDYRDRGTYGYTF.